These T cell receptor beta chains were read from a single sample in a study of T cell repertoires in cytomegalovirus infection. One entry per CDR3 protein results from TCRdb running MiXCR on the reads. The sample includes under 200,000 distinct CDR3 sequences, about a tenth of them seen just once. Sequenced: PBMCs. These receptors were collected from a human donor in good health (CMV status not recorded). Some clones in this sample may be carry-over from other donors' samples. CDR3s include the opening cysteine and the closing phenylalanine or tryptophan. Each record gives: D gene, V gene, J gene, clone size, CDR3 DNA, CDR3 protein. A D gene is named only where the DNA matches it firmly. The size field is filled for only some rows; it gives once, few, many or a size class.

d_gene: TRBD1
v_gene: TRBV7-3
j_gene: TRBJ2-7
abundance: many
CDR3nt: TGTGCCAGCAGCACAGGGGGGATCCACGAGCAGTACTTC
CDR3aa: CASSTGGIHEQYF

d_gene: NA
v_gene: TRBV29-1
j_gene: TRBJ2-2
abundance: few
CDR3nt: TGCAGCGTTAAGTGGGGTAGCGAGGCCGGGGAGCTGTTTTTT
CDR3aa: CSVKWGSEAGELFF

d_gene: NA
v_gene: TRBV18
j_gene: TRBJ2-6
abundance: NA
CDR3nt: TGTGCCAGCTCATCCCTCGACGGCTCTGGGGCCAACGTCCTGACTTTC
CDR3aa: CASSSLDGSGANVLTF

d_gene: NA
v_gene: TRBV6-2/TRBV6-3
j_gene: TRBJ2-3
abundance: few
CDR3nt: TGTGCCAGCAGCCAGAGGACAGATACGCAGTATTTT
CDR3aa: CASSQRTDTQYF

d_gene: NA
v_gene: TRBV6-6
j_gene: TRBJ2-7
abundance: few
CDR3nt: TGTGCCAGCACTCAACCCCGCGGTACCTACGAGCAGTACTTC
CDR3aa: CASTQPRGTYEQYF

d_gene: NA
v_gene: TRBV20-1
j_gene: TRBJ2-7
abundance: NA
CDR3nt: TGCAGTGCTAGGTACAGGGACCCCTACGAGCAGTACTTC
CDR3aa: CSARYRDPYEQYF

d_gene: TRBD2
v_gene: TRBV7-2
j_gene: TRBJ2-1
abundance: many
CDR3nt: TGTGCCAGCAGCTTCGGACTAGCGGCCTACAATGAGCAGTTCTTC
CDR3aa: CASSFGLAAYNEQFF

d_gene: NA
v_gene: TRBV11-1
j_gene: TRBJ1-2
abundance: NA
CDR3nt: TGTGCCAGCAGCAAGCTGGGGGGTGCCGGCTACACCTTC
CDR3aa: CASSKLGGAGYTF

d_gene: NA
v_gene: TRBV7-3
j_gene: TRBJ2-3
abundance: few
CDR3nt: TGTGCCAGCAGCCCCACCTTCACAGATACGCAGTATTTT
CDR3aa: CASSPTFTDTQYF

d_gene: NA
v_gene: TRBV29-1
j_gene: TRBJ2-3
abundance: NA
CDR3nt: TGCAGCGTTGCGGTGGGCCAGGGCACAGATACGCAGTATTTT
CDR3aa: CSVAVGQGTDTQYF

d_gene: TRBD2
v_gene: TRBV20-1
j_gene: TRBJ2-7
abundance: NA
CDR3nt: TGCAGTGCTAGAGAGTTCGCTAGCGGGAGGGCCGGGGGCTACGAGCAGTACTTC
CDR3aa: CSAREFASGRAGGYEQYF

d_gene: NA
v_gene: TRBV7-2
j_gene: TRBJ2-7
abundance: many
CDR3nt: TGTGCCAGCAGCTTAAGCGGGTCGGGGTTTTACGAGCAGTACTTC
CDR3aa: CASSLSGSGFYEQYF

d_gene: NA
v_gene: TRBV6-1
j_gene: TRBJ2-1
abundance: many
CDR3nt: TGTGCCAGCAGTGCCTGGTCAGGGTGGAATGAGCAGTTCTTC
CDR3aa: CASSAWSGWNEQFF

d_gene: NA
v_gene: TRBV7-8
j_gene: TRBJ1-1
abundance: few
CDR3nt: TGTGCCAGCAGCTTAAACAGGGCGGACACTGAAGCTTTCTTT
CDR3aa: CASSLNRADTEAFF

d_gene: NA
v_gene: TRBV2
j_gene: TRBJ2-3
abundance: many
CDR3nt: TGTGCCAGCAAGTCCGCAGGGGTCATCACAGATACGCAGTATTTT
CDR3aa: CASKSAGVITDTQYF

d_gene: TRBD1
v_gene: TRBV15
j_gene: TRBJ2-3
abundance: NA
CDR3nt: TGTGCCACCAGCACAAACAGGGGAGAAGATACGCAGTATTTT
CDR3aa: CATSTNRGEDTQYF

d_gene: NA
v_gene: TRBV3-1
j_gene: TRBJ2-7
abundance: few
CDR3nt: TGTGCCAGCAGCCAAGATATTCGTCGCCTCAAATCCTACGAGCAGTACTTC
CDR3aa: CASSQDIRRLKSYEQYF

d_gene: TRBD2
v_gene: TRBV6-1
j_gene: TRBJ2-5
abundance: NA
CDR3nt: TGTGCCAGCACTACAATCGGCAGTCCGGGGGGGACCCAGTACTTC
CDR3aa: CASTTIGSPGGTQYF

d_gene: NA
v_gene: TRBV20-1
j_gene: TRBJ1-1
abundance: many
CDR3nt: TGCAGTGCTAGAGGGAGTTTGAACACTGAAGCTTTCTTT
CDR3aa: CSARGSLNTEAFF

d_gene: NA
v_gene: TRBV28
j_gene: TRBJ2-4
abundance: NA
CDR3nt: NA
CDR3aa: CASSLFGPGRGNIQYF

d_gene: TRBD2
v_gene: TRBV6-2/TRBV6-3
j_gene: TRBJ2-1
abundance: NA
CDR3nt: TGTGCCAGCAGTTACTCGACTAGCGGTCCTCCCTACAATGAGCAGTTCTTC
CDR3aa: CASSYSTSGPPYNEQFF

d_gene: NA
v_gene: TRBV12-3/TRBV12-4
j_gene: TRBJ2-7
abundance: few
CDR3nt: TGTGCCAGCAGCGAGCGAAGAACCGGGACTTCCCACTACGAGCAGTACTTC
CDR3aa: CASSERRTGTSHYEQYF

d_gene: NA
v_gene: TRBV4-1
j_gene: TRBJ1-1
abundance: few
CDR3nt: TGCGCCAGCAGCCACGGGGGGGCGAACACTGAAGCTTTCTTT
CDR3aa: CASSHGGANTEAFF

d_gene: NA
v_gene: TRBV7-9
j_gene: TRBJ1-2
abundance: many
CDR3nt: TGTGCCAGCAGCGGCTCCGGGACATTCGTAAACTATGGCTACACCTTC
CDR3aa: CASSGSGTFVNYGYTF

d_gene: NA
v_gene: TRBV7-8
j_gene: TRBJ1-2
abundance: many
CDR3nt: TGTGCCAGCAGCTTAGCTTTAGTCGGAGCTAACTATGGCTACACCTTC
CDR3aa: CASSLALVGANYGYTF

d_gene: NA
v_gene: TRBV19
j_gene: TRBJ2-4
abundance: few
CDR3nt: TGTGCCAGTAGTCCCCTCGGAGGCTGGGACATTCAGTACTTC
CDR3aa: CASSPLGGWDIQYF

d_gene: NA
v_gene: TRBV9
j_gene: TRBJ2-7
abundance: NA
CDR3nt: TGTGCCAGCAGCGTAATTCCACGACAGTCATGCTCCTACGAGCAGTACTTC
CDR3aa: CASSVIPRQSCSYEQYF

d_gene: NA
v_gene: TRBV28
j_gene: TRBJ2-6
abundance: many
CDR3nt: TGTGCCACCATGAAAGACTCTGGGGCCAACGTCCTGACTTTC
CDR3aa: CATMKDSGANVLTF

d_gene: TRBD2
v_gene: TRBV29-1
j_gene: TRBJ2-7
abundance: NA
CDR3nt: TGCAGCGTTGAATTCGCGGGGGGGTCCTACGAGCAGTACTTC
CDR3aa: CSVEFAGGSYEQYF

d_gene: TRBD1
v_gene: TRBV15
j_gene: TRBJ2-7
abundance: many
CDR3nt: TGTGCCACCAGCGCAGACAGGGTCCACGAGCAGTACTTC
CDR3aa: CATSADRVHEQYF

d_gene: NA
v_gene: TRBV7-6
j_gene: TRBJ1-4
abundance: many
CDR3nt: TGTGCCAGCAGCCCAACACAGAATGAAAAACTGTTTTTT
CDR3aa: CASSPTQNEKLFF

d_gene: NA
v_gene: TRBV20-1
j_gene: TRBJ2-7
abundance: NA
CDR3nt: TGCAGTGCCAAGCTCGGGAACTCCTACGAGCAGTACTTC
CDR3aa: CSAKLGNSYEQYF

d_gene: NA
v_gene: TRBV28
j_gene: TRBJ2-5
abundance: many
CDR3nt: TGTGCCAGCAGTTCCGACAGGATGGCGCCGGAAACGGCCCAGTACTTC
CDR3aa: CASSSDRMAPETAQYF

d_gene: TRBD1
v_gene: TRBV5-4
j_gene: TRBJ1-1
abundance: many
CDR3nt: TGTGCCAGCCATCCGGGACAGGCTTTAATGAACACTGAAGCTTTCTTT
CDR3aa: CASHPGQALMNTEAFF

d_gene: NA
v_gene: TRBV7-2
j_gene: TRBJ2-2
abundance: many
CDR3nt: TGTGCCAGCAGTCGAGGGAGAGGGGAGCTGTTTTTT
CDR3aa: CASSRGRGELFF

d_gene: NA
v_gene: TRBV12-3/TRBV12-4
j_gene: TRBJ2-1
abundance: NA
CDR3nt: TGTGCCAGCAGCTTCCGCGGGACTGGCTCCTACAATGAGCAGTTCTTC
CDR3aa: CASSFRGTGSYNEQFF